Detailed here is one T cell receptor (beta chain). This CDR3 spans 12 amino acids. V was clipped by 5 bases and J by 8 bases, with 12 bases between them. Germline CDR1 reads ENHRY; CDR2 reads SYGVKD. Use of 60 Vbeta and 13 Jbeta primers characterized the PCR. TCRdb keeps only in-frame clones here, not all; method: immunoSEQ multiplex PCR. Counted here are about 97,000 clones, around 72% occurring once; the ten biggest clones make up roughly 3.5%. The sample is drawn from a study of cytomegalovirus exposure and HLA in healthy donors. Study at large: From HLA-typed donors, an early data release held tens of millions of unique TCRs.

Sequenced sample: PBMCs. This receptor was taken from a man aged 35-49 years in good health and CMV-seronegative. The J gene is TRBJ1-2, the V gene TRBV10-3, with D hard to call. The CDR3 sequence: CAISFSAGGYTF. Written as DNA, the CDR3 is TGTGCCATCAGTTTTTCAGCGGGGGGCTACACCTTC.